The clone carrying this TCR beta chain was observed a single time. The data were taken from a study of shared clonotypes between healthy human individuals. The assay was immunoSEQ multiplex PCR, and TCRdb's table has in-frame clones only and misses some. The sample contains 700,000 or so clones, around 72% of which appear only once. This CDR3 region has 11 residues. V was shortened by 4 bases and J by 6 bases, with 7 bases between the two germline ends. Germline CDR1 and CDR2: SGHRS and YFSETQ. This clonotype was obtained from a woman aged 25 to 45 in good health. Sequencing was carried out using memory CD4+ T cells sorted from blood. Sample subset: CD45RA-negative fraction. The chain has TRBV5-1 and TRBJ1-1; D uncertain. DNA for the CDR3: TGCGCCAGCAGCCGCGGGGCTGAAGCTTTCTTT. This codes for CASSRGAEAFF.